The present T cell receptor (beta chain) was sequenced within a study of T cell repertoires in cytomegalovirus infection. Across the study: Peptides in the study included HLA-C-restricted and HLA-B-restricted CMV epitopes. Both a matching HLA type and CMV infection were indicated by public TCR beta signatures. Study-wide points: There were HLA-C-restricted CMV-specific TCR beta clonotypes dominating the ex vivo response.

Each CDR3 protein gets one entry after TCRdb re-called the reads with MiXCR. The sample lists fewer than 1,000,000 distinct CDR3 sequences; about 33% were seen once. With 4 bases clipped from V and 2 bases from J, the junction kept 8 bases outside the gene matches. Germline V CDR1 and CDR2: LGHNA, YNFKEQ. This CDR3 comprises 16 residues. This clonotype has just a few counts. Its antigen is currently unknown. The TCR sequence derives from a human donor in good health (CMV status not recorded). Some clones in this sample may be carry-over from other donors' samples. Source: cultured CD8+ T cells from PBMCs, taken from culture after CMV antigen stimulation. The rearrangement links TRBV4-2 to TRBJ1-5; the match to TRBD1 covers 7 bases. The CDR3 loop reads CASSLGTDARNQPQHF. The CDR3 region has the DNA TGTGCCAGCAGCCTGGGGACAGATGCGCGCAATCAGCCCCAGCATTTT.